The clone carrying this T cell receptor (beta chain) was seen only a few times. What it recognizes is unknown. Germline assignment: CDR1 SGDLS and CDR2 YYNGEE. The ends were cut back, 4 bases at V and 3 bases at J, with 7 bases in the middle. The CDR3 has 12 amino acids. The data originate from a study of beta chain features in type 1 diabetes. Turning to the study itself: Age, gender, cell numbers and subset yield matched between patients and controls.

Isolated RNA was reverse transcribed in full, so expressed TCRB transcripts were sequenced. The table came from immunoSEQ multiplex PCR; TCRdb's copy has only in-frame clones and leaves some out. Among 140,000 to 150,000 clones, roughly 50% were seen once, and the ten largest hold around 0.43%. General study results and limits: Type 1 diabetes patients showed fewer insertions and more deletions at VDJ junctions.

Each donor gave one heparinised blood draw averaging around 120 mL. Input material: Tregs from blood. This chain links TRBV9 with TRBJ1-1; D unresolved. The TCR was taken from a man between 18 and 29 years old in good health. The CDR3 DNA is TGTGCCAGCAGCCCCCGGGACACTGAAGCTTTCTTT. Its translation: CASSPRDTEAFF.